This T cell receptor beta chain is drawn from a study of cytomegalovirus exposure and HLA in healthy donors (dated by TCRdb to between 2016 and 2019). Regarding the complete study: According to an earlier analysis of 587 of the donors, some 180 million T cells yielded 120 million or so unique TCR beta sequences and 276 Gb of sequence data. Approximately 330 gigabases of sequencing data and roughly 81 million unique TCR sequences made up an early release that covered fewer than 650 HLA-typed donors. Of the 300 to 500 genotyped donors, 75% to 85% were placed in the genetic ancestry cluster associated with self-reported Caucasian donors. The study aimed to test whether signatures of past pathogen exposure could be identified by cataloging public T cell receptors. The study profiled the T cell repertoires of 500 to 800 subjects by immunosequencing and related them to cytomegalovirus serostatus. A separate validation cohort of approximately 130 different subjects was used in addition to the 666-subject first cohort. High-throughput TCR immunosequencing, statistical association of individual TCRs with disease status, and machine learning were combined to predict cytomegalovirus infection status. A later analysis re-analyzed previously published TCR beta repertoires from approximately 700 donors and added high-resolution HLA genotyping to study TCR occurrence patterns. The later analysis used no new phenotypic data to find candidate immune exposures, relying instead on TCR beta sequences and their occurrence across donors. An earlier analysis of 500 to 650 of the donors applied high-throughput TCR beta sequencing to assess whether each TCR beta V gene segment acted as functional or pseudogenic. Donor age, sex, ethnicity and CMV serostatus were collected together with the repertoire data. A later genetic analysis took genome-wide SNP genotypes for 398 of the 666 donors and used that subset as a discovery cohort. All discovery cohort repertoires had been generated on a single sequencing platform. HLA typing covered class I and class II loci at four-digit resolution. The number of typed donors differed by locus: about 620-630 for A, B, C, DRB1 and DQB1; roughly 510 for DQA1; some 610 for DPA1; and some 470 for DPB1. Roughly 5 DR-DQ haplotypes were handled as single units for association and clustering, since linkage in the cohort was strong. On average, around 240,000 unique TCR beta nucleotide sequences were sequenced per donor among several hundred genotyped donors of the cohort, with 15% to 20% of those sequences being non-productive.

This clone is a singleton in its sample. The antigen it binds to is not known. No quality values exist for individual bases; no much larger clone is one base distant. In the germline V gene (reference sequence), CDR1 corresponds to MNHEY and CDR2 to SMNVEV. Trimming costs V 6 bases and J 11 bases, and their ends lie 13 bases apart. The CDR3 holds 11 amino acids from the cysteine to the phenylalanine. Just the 33-base CDR3 DNA is kept, in frame starting at base 1. The library came from the immunoSEQ multiplex PCR assay. The multiplex PCR relied on a mix of 60 forward primers for TCR Vbeta segments and 13 reverse primers for TCR Jbeta segments. Amplification of the CDR3 region of rearranged TCR beta genes was performed with a multiplex PCR assay on genomic DNA. Amplified TCR beta libraries were sequenced as 87-base-pair reads on the Illumina HiSeq System. For the original study's pipeline: A later analysis tallied about 77 million unique TCR beta chains across the 660 or so repertoires, and approximately 11 million of those chains were shared by two or more donors. Raw reads were error-corrected and collapsed into unique sequences with a nearest-neighbor algorithm that merged closely related sequences to remove PCR and sequencing errors. Alignment of CDR3 sequences to IMGT reference sequences was used to assign V, D and J gene segments. For a sequence to be retained, at least a six-nucleotide match to both a V gene segment and a J gene segment was required. A rearrangement counted as productive if the CDR3 had no stop codons and remained in frame with V and J, and every other rearrangement counted as non-productive. Following IMGT convention, CDR3 was defined as the stretch from the second conserved V-encoded cysteine to the conserved J-encoded phenylalanine. The earlier analysis of about 590 of the donors excluded sequences that lacked an unambiguous match to a single V gene segment. An earlier analysis of a few hundred of the donors classified V segments as functional when productive rearrangements were above 56.7% and as segregating when the standard deviation between donors was above 5%. A statistical classification framework was developed to diagnose cytomegalovirus status using the catalog of TCR beta chain sequences. A later analysis assigned V and J genes by comparing TCR nucleotide sequences with IMGT/GENE-DB human TR gene sequences. In a later analysis, CDR3 sequences and most-parsimonious VDJ recombination scenarios were assigned using the TCRdist pipeline. In a later analysis, every TCR beta chain was defined by the combination of its CDR3 amino acid sequence and its V-gene family, and reads without a unique V-gene family were dropped. In a later analysis, 450 to 600 highly shared, low-generation-probability nucleotide sequences were removed to address suspected cross-contamination and a sequencing artifact. A later analysis calculated a clonal expansion index for each public chain from normalized within-repertoire ranks of inferred template counts. Generation probabilities in a later analysis came from a VDJ recombination model fitted to out-of-frame rearrangements, and those results were checked against IGoR. Hypergeometric tests were used in a later analysis to score TCR-TCR, TCR-HLA and TCR-CMV co-occurrence, with a repertoire-size bias correction applied to the TCR pairs. A later analysis estimated false discovery rates by permuting HLA or CMV assignments 20 times. In a later analysis, co-occurring TCRs were grouped with DBSCAN, and TCRdist sequence similarity was added when clustering was performed within HLA-allele-positive subsets. Repertoires with fewer than 30,000 or more than 120,000 public chains were left out of co-occurrence clustering, as were about 5 repertoires with anomalous nucleotide sharing. TCRdb stores this immuneACCESS table with in-frame sequences only. Part of the clones is absent; in the studies checked, under half of the shortfall reflects unresolved V genes, and no reason is known for the rest. V and J calls and clone size are given by that table; D and trimming were obtained from the DNA. For this sample there are under 150,000 clones; 60% to 85% appear just once. The biggest ten clones account for less than 3.5% of the sample.

Overall results and qualifications from the work: The authors suggested that the approach could potentially be generalized to other disease states and immunological phenotypes. Across donors, most TCR sequences were observed very rarely, whereas some public TCRs were present in many individuals. A total of about 150 TCR beta chains were listed by the study as associated with cytomegalovirus. In a later analysis, several top co-occurrence clusters were reported to appear linked to parvovirus B19, influenza, CMV and Epstein-Barr virus. Sequencing depth was assumed to be roughly uniform across donors in the presence/absence analyses, though that assumption may not hold. In vitro tests confirmed that a few of the cytomegalovirus-associated TCR beta chains recognize cytomegalovirus antigens. In a later analysis, HLA-associated TCR beta chains were found to be more clonally expanded and to have lower generation probabilities than equally common non-associated chains. The classifier was reported to diagnose cytomegalovirus status with high specificity and sensitivity in both the original and validation cohorts. In a later analysis, most CMV-associated TCR beta chains were found to appear HLA-restricted, with HLA associations seemingly driven largely by CMV exposure. Because counts were too low, roughly 16 rarely observed V segments, including chromosome 9 orphons, were excluded from the earlier analysis of 587 of the donors. The sequencing pipeline was judged likely to have produced a cluster of highly shared sequence variants as a technical artifact. A further reported finding was that TCR beta sequences accurately predicted the HLA-A and HLA-B alleles for most subjects in the first cohort. In a later genetic analysis, fewer N-insertions in productive TCRs were reported among donors in an Asian-associated ancestry cluster than the 666-donor mean. In an earlier analysis of around 500 of the donors, most TCR beta V segments appeared in productive rearrangements about 90% or about 30% of the time, broadly matching IMGT annotations. At a false discovery rate of 0.05, a later analysis linked roughly 17,000 TCR beta sequences to specific HLA alleles. Correlated functional status among segregating V segments might be attributable to linkage disequilibrium, but an unknown experimental factor could not be ruled out. The only immune exposure information available for the cohort was CMV serostatus. Because the 87-base-pair reads could not distinguish some IMGT-functional V segments, including TRBV6-2 and TRBV6-3, those segments were excluded. A later genetic analysis associated a missense DCLRE1C variant with V-gene and J-gene trimming of TCR beta chains, and an independent cohort replicated the association. In a later analysis, the rate of TCR association differed among HLA loci, with DRB1 alleles having the most associated TCRs and HLA-C alleles having the fewest. Only TCR beta chains were sequenced in this cohort, and the absence of alpha or paired-chain data limited detectable features. When HLA alleles, especially DR and DQ, strongly co-occurred, TCR associations were difficult to assign to individual alleles. Because HLA typing was missing for some donors at each locus, association tests included only the typed subset.

The cohort was made up of around 720 healthy bone marrow donors. At the time of sampling, all cohort members were nominally healthy, though unrecorded immune exposures were likely present. The donor tested CMV seronegative and was one of the 352 seronegative cohort members. A peripheral blood sample was collected from each donor, and TCR beta sequencing was performed on peripheral blood mononuclear cells. Genomic DNA was extracted from the blood cell samples with the Qiagen DNeasy Blood Extraction Kit. The V and J segments used are TRBV27 and TRBJ2-5; the D gene identity is not certain. This receptor was identified in a male donor in good health and CMV-seronegative. Sequences were obtained from PBMCs. The CDR3 region has the sequence CASSSRVEQYF. The DNA sequence is TGTGCCAGCAGCTCCCGTGTGGAGCAGTACTTC.